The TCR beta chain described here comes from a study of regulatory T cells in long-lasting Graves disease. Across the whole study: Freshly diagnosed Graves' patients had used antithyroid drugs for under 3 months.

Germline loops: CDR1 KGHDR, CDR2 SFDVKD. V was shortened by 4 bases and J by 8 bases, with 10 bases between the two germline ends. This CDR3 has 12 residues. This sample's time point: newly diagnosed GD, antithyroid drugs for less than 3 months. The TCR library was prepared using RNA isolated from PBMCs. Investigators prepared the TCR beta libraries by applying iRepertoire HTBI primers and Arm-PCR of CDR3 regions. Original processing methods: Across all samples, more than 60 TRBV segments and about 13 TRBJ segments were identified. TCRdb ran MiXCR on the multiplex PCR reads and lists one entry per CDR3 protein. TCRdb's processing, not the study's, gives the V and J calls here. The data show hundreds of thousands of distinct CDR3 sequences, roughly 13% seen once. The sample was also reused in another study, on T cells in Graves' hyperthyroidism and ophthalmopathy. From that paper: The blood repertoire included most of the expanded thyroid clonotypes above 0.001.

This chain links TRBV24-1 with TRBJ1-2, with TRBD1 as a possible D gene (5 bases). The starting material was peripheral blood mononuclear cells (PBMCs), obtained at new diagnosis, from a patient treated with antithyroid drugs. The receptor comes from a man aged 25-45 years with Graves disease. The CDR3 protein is CATSEGVGGYTF. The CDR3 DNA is TGTGCCACCAGTGAGGGGGTGGGCGGCTACACCTTC.